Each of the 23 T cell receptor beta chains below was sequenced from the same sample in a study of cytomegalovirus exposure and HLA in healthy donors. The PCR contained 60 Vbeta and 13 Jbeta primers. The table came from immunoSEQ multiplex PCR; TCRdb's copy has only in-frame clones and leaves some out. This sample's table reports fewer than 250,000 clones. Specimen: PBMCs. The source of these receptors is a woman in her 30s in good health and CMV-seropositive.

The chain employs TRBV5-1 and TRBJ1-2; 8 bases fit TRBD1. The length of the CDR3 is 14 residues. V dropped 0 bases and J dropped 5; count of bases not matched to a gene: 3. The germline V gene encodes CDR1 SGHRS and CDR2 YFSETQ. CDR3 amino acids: CASSLEQGEYGYTF. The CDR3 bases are TGCGCCAGCAGCTTGGAACAGGGGGAATATGGCTACACCTTC.

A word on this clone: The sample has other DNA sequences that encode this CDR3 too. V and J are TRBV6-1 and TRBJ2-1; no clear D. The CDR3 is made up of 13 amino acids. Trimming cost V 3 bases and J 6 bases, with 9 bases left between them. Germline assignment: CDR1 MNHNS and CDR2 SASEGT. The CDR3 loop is CASSEASFNEQFF. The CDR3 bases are TGTGCCAGCAGTGAGGCTAGTTTCAATGAGCAGTTCTTC.

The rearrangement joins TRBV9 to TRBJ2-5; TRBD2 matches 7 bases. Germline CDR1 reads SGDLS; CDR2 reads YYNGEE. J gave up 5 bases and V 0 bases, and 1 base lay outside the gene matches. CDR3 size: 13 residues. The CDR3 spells CASSVGREETQYF. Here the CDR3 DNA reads TGTGCCAGCAGCGTAGGGCGGGAGGAGACCCAGTACTTC.

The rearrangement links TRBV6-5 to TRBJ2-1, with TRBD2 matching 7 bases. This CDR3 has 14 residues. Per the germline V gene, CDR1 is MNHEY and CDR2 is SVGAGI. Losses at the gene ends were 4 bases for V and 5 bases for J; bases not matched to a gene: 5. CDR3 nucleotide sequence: TGTGCCAGCAGTTCTAGCGGAGGGAACAATGAGCAGTTCTTC. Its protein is CASSSSGGNNEQFF.

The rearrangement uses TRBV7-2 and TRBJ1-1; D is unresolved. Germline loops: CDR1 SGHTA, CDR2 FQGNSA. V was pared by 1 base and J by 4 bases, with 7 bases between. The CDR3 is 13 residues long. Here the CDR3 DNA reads TGTGCCAGCAGCTTAGACGAGGGCACTGAAGCTTTCTTT. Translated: CASSLDEGTEAFF.

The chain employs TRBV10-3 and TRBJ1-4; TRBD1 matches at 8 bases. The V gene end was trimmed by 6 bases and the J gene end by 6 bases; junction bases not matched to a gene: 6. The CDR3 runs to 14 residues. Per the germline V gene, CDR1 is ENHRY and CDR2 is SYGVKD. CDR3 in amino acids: CAIRGQEDYEKLFF. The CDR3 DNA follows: TGTGCCATCAGGGGACAGGAGGACTATGAAAAACTGTTTTTT.

The CDR3 loop is CASSPAPPGQGLYEQYF. DNA for the CDR3: TGCGCCAGCAGTCCGGCCCCTCCGGGACAGGGTCTCTACGAGCAGTACTTC. This rearrangement joins TRBV10-1 to TRBJ2-5; 9 nucleotides align to TRBD1. The J call is doubtful: the DNA matches TRBJ2-7 better. The CDR3 contains 17 residues. From germline, CDR1 is WNHNN and CDR2 SYGVQD (reference sequence).

In DNA, the CDR3 is TGTGCCACCAGCAGAGATCTAGCGGGAGAGGATGAGCAGTTCTTC. Its protein product is CATSRDLAGEDEQFF. The V gene is TRBV15, the J gene TRBJ2-1; 10 bases are shared with TRBD2. With 0 bases clipped from V and 8 bases from J, the junction kept 4 bases outside the gene matches. The CDR3 consists of 15 residues. Germline loops: CDR1 LNHNV, CDR2 YYDKDF (reference sequence). Filled out from reference TRBV15 and TRBJ2-1, the complete variable domain reads DAMVIQNPRYQVTQFGKPVTLSCSQTLNHNVMYWYQQKSSQAPKLLFHYYDKDFNNEADTPDNFQSRRPNTSFCFLDIRSPGLGDTAMYLCATSRDLAGEDEQFFGPGTRLTVL.

CDR3 protein: CASSPTQGSSYEQYF. In DNA form, the CDR3 reads TGTGCCAGCAGCCCAACGCAGGGGAGCTCCTACGAGCAGTACTTC. The V gene is TRBV9, the J gene TRBJ2-7; TRBD1 is a possible D gene (6 bases). This CDR3 has 15 residues. V lost 4 bases and J 0 bases, leaving 14 bases between the germline ends. Germline assignment: CDR1 SGDLS and CDR2 YYNGEE. Filled out from reference TRBV9 and TRBJ2-7, the complete variable domain reads DSGVTQTPKHLITATGQRVTLRCSPRSGDLSVYWYQQSLDQGLQFLIQYYNGEERAKGNILERFSAQQFPDLHSELNLSSLELGDSALYFCASSPTQGSSYEQYFGPGTRLTVT.

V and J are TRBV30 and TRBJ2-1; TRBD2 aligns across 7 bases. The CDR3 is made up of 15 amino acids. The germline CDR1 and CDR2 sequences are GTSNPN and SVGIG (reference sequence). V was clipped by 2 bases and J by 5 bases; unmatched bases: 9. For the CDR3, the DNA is TGTGCCTGGAGTATGTGGCGGGAGATAAACAATGAGCAGTTCTTC. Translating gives CAWSMWREINNEQFF. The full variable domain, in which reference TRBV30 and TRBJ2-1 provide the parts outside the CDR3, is SQTIHQWPATLVQPVGSPLSLECTVEGTSNPNLYWYRQAAGRGLQLLFYSVGIGQISSEVPQNLSASRPQDRQFILSSKKLLLSDSGFYLCAWSMWREINNEQFFGPGTRLTVL.

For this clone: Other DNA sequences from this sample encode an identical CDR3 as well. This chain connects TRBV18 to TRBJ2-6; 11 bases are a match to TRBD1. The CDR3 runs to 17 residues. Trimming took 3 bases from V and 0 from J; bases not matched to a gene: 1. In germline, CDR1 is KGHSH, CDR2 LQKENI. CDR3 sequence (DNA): TGTGCCAGCTCACCCGGGACAGGGGGCTCTGGGGCCAACGTCCTGACTTTC. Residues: CASSPGTGGSGANVLTF. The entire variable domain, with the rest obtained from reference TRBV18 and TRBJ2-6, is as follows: NAGVMQNPRHLVRRRGQEARLRCSPMKGHSHVYWYRQLPEEGLKFMVYLQKENIIDESGMPKERFSAEFPKEGPSILRIQQVVRGDSAAYFCASSPGTGGSGANVLTFGAGSRLTVL.

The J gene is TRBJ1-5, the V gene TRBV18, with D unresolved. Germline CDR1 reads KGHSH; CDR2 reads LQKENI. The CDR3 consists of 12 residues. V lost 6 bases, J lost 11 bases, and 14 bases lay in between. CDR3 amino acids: CASSPDRGAQHF. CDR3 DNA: TGTGCCAGCTCTCCTGACCGCGGGGCCCAGCATTTT.

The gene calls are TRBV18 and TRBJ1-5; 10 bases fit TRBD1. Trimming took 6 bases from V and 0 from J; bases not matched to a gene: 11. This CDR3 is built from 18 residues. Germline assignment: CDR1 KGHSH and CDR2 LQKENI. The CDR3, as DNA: TGTGCCAGCTCTCAACCGGGACAGGGGATTGATAGCAATCAGCCCCAGCATTTT. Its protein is CASSQPGQGIDSNQPQHF.

CDR3 loop: CASRIRRGAGGDTGELFF. The CDR3 bases are TGTGCCAGTAGGATACGTCGGGGGGCTGGGGGTGACACCGGGGAGCTGTTTTTT. The V call is TRBV19, the J call TRBJ2-2; maybe TRBD2 (7 bases). The CDR3 loop spans 18 amino acids. CDR1 and CDR2 from the germline V gene are LNHDA and SQIVND (reference sequence). V lost 6 bases, J lost 3 bases, and 23 bases lay in between.

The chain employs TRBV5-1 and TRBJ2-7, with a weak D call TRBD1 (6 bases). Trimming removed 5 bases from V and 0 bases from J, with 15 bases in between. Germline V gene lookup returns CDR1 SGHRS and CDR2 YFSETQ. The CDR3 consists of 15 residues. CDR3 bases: TGCGCCAGCAGTTCGACCGGGACAAGCTCCTACGAGCAGTACTTC. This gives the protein CASSSTGTSSYEQYF.

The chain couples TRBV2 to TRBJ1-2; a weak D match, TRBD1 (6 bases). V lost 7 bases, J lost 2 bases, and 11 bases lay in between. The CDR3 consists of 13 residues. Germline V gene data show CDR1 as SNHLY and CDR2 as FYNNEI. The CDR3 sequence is CASKRTVNYGYTF. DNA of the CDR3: TGTGCCAGCAAAAGGACAGTCAACTATGGCTACACCTTC. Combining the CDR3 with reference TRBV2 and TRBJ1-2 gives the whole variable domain EPEVTQTPSHQVTQMGQEVILRCVPISNHLYFYWYRQILGQKVEFLVSFYNNEISEKSEIFDDQFSVERPDGSNFTLKIRSTKLEDSAMYFCASKRTVNYGYTFGSGTRLTVV.

The CDR3 here is CASSPMDRGNEQFF. The DNA for the CDR3 is TGTGCCAGCAGTCCCATGGACAGGGGCAATGAGCAGTTCTTC. The rearrangement links TRBV6-1 to TRBJ2-1, with 9 positions matching TRBD1. Germline loops: CDR1 MNHNS, CDR2 SASEGT. The trim removed 5 bases at V and 6 bases at J, leaving 5 bases unmatched. CDR3 length equals 14 residues.

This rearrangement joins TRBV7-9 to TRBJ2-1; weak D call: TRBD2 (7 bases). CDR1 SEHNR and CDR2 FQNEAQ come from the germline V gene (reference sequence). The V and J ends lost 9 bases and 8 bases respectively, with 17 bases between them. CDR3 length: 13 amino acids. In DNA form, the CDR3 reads TGTGCCAGGCTAGTTGGGGGGGGGCATGAGCAGTTCTTC. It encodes CARLVGGGHEQFF.

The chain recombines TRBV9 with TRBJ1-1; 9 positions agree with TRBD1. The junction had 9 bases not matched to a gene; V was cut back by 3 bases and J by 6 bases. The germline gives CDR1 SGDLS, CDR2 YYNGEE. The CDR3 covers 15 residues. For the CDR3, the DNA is TGTGCCAGCAGCGCCGCCGGGACAGGGATCGCTGAAGCTTTCTTT. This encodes CASSAAGTGIAEAFF.

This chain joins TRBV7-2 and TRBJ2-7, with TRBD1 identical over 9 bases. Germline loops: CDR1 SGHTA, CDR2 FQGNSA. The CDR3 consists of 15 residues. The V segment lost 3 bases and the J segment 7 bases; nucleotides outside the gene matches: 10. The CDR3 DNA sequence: TGTGCCAGCAGCTTGGGACAGGGTCAATTCCAAGAGCAGTACTTC. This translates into CASSLGQGQFQEQYF.

The DNA of the CDR3 is TGTGCCAGCAGTACACCAGCTAACTATGGCTACACCTTC. The encoded protein is CASSTPANYGYTF. This chain connects TRBV27 to TRBJ1-2; no reliable D call. The germline gives CDR1 MNHEY, CDR2 SMNVEV (reference sequence). Trimming removed 5 bases at V and 0 bases at J, with 7 bases between. The CDR3 has 13 residues.

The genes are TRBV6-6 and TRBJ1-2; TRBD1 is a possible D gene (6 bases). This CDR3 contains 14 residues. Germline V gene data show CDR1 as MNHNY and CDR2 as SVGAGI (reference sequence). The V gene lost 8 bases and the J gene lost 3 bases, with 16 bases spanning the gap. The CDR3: CASLRGGTDYGYTF. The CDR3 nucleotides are TGTGCCAGCCTGCGAGGGGGAACCGACTATGGCTACACCTTC.

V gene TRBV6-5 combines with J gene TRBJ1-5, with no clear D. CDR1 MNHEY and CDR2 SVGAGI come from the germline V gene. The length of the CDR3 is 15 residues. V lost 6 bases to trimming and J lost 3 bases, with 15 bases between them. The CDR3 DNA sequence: TGTGCCAGCAGCCTCGGTATCGACAACAATCAGCCCCAGCATTTT. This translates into CASSLGIDNNQPQHF.